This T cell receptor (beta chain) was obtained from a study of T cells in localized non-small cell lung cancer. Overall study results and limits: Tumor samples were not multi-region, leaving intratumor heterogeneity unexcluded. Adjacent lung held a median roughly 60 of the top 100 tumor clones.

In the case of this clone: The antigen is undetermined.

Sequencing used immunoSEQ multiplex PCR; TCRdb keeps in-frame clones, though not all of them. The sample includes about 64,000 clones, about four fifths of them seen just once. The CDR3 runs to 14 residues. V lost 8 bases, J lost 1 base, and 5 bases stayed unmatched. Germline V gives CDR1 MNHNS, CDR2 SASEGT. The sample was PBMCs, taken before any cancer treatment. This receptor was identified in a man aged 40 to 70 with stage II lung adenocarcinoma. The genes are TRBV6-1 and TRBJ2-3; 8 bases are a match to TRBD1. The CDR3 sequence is CASLGQGGTDTQYF. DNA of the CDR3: TGTGCCAGCCTCGGACAGGGAGGCACAGATACGCAGTATTTT.